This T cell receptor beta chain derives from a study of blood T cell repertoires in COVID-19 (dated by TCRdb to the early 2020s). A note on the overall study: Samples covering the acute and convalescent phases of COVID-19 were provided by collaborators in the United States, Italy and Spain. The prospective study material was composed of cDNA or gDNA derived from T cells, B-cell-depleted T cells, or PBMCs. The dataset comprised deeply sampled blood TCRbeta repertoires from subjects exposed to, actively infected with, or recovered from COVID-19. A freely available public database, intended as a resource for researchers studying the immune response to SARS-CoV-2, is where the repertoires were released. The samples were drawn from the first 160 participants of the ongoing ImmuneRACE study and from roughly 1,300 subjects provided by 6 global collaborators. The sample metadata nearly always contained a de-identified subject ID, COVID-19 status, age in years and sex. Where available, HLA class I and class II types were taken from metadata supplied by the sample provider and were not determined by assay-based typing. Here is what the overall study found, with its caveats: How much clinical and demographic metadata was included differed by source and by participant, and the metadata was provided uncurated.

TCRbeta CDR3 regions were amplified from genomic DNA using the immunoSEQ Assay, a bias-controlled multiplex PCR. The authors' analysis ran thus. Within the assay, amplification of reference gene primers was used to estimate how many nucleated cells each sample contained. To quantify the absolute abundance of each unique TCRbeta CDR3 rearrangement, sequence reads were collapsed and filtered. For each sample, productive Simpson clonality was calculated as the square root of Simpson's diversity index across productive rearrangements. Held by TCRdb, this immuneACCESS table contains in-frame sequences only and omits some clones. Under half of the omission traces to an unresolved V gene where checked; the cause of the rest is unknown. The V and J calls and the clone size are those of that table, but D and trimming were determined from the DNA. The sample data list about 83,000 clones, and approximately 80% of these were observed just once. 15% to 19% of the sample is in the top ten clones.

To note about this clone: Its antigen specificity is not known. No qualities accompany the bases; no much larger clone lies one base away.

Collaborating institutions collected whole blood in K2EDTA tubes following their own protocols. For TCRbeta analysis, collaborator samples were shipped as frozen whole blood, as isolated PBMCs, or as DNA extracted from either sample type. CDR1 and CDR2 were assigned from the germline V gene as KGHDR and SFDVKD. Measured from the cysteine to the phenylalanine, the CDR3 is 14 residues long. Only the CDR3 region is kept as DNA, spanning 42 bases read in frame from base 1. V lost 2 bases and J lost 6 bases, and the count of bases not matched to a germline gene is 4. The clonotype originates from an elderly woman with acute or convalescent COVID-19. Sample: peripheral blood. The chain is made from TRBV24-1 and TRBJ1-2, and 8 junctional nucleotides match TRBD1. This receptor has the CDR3 CATSDSTGAHGYTF. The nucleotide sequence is TGTGCCACCAGTGATTCGACAGGGGCCCATGGCTACACCTTC.